This TCR beta chain emerged from a study of blood T cell repertoires in COVID-19. Study at large: The United States, Italy and Spain were the sources of the acute and convalescent COVID-19 samples.

V lost 5 bases and J lost 4; bases outside the gene matches: 8. Per germline, CDR1 SGHTS and CDR2 YDEGEE. The CDR3 runs 17 residues. Per the authors' pipeline: Nucleated cell number was recorded as an estimate derived from reference gene primer amplification. The method was immunoSEQ multiplex PCR; TCRdb's version includes in-frame clones alone and lacks a portion of them. V, J and clone size reflect that table, while D and trimming were determined from the DNA. This sample carries over 450,000 clones, 89% of them seen once, and the ten largest clones take 0.9%. The sequence derives from a man aged 18-30 years with COVID-19, enrolled during active disease. The source material was peripheral blood. The V gene is TRBV5-8, the J gene TRBJ2-5; 16 bases align to TRBD2. CDR3 in DNA: TGTGCCAGCAGTGGGGGACTAGCGGGAGGGCTGGGAGAGACCCAGTACTTC. Protein sequence: CASSGGLAGGLGETQYF.